The clone carrying this T cell receptor beta chain was found many times. Each CDR3 protein gets one entry after TCRdb re-called the 5' RACE reads with MiXCR. The table lists about 790,000 distinct CDR3 sequences, around a sixth of them singletons. The sample is drawn from a study of identical twins. Germline-derived CDR1 and CDR2 are SGHVS and FNYEAQ. V was pared by 5 bases and J by 2 bases, with 5 bases of the junction left unmatched. The CDR3 runs to 16 residues. These data also formed part of another study, on T cells expressing NK-cell markers.

The receptor was isolated from a woman aged 18-29 years in good health. The chain combines TRBV7-6 with TRBJ2-1; 11 nucleotides line up with TRBD2. Specimen: PBMCs. The CDR3 region is CASSILSGGAYNEQFF. CDR3 DNA sequence: TGTGCCAGCAGCATACTTAGCGGGGGGGCCTACAATGAGCAGTTCTTC.